This T cell receptor beta chain comes out of a study of blood T cells in healthy people across ages. Trimming stripped 1 base from V and 5 bases from J, with 14 bases between. This CDR3 region has 14 residues. Germline assignment: CDR1 DFQATT and CDR2 SNEGSKA (reference sequence). A second PCR, run for about 7 to 11 cycles, used a sample-barcoded 5' primer plus a J-beta primer mix. TCRdb re-analysed the 5' RACE reads in MiXCR, keeping a single row per CDR3 protein. The sample shows about 800,000 distinct CDR3 sequences, roughly 64% of them seen only once. The chain carries TRBV20-1 and TRBJ1-1; possibly TRBD1 for D (5 bases). The origin of this receptor is a man under 40 in good health. Material: blood. CDR3 DNA sequence: TGCAGTGCTAGAGTCGGGGGAGTCTCAACTGAAGCTTTCTTT. This sequence encodes CSARVGGVSTEAFF.